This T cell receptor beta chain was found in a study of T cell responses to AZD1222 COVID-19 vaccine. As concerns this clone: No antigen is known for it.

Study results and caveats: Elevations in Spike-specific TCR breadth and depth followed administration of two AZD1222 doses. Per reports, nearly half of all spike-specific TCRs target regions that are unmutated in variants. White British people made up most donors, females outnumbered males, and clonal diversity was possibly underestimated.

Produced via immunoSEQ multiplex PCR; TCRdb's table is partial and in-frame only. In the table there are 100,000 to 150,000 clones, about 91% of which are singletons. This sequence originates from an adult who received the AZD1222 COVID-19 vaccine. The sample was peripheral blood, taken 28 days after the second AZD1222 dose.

The CDR3 region has the DNA TGTGCCAGCAGTGAGGTGGACTGGCTAACCGGGGAGCTGTTTTTT. It specifies CASSEVDWLTGELFF. The gene calls are TRBV2 and TRBJ2-2; tentatively, D is TRBD2 (5 bases). The CDR3 loop spans 15 amino acids. Germline CDR1 reads SNHLY; CDR2 reads FYNNEI. Trimming shortened V by 3 bases and J by 5 bases, and 13 bases separated the two germline ends.